Shown below are 7 T cell receptor beta chains from a single sample sequenced in a study of blood T cell repertoires in COVID-19. The protocol was immunoSEQ multiplex PCR, while the TCRdb copy is restricted to in-frame clones and leaves out a portion. The sample contains around 190,000 clones, 70% to 80% of which appear only once. What was sequenced was peripheral blood. The receptors were gathered from a woman aged 40 to 50 with COVID-19, enrolled during active disease.

This clone was counted a few times. V is TRBV27 and J is TRBJ1-1, with D perhaps matching TRBD1 (6 bases). The germline V gene has CDR1 MNHEY and CDR2 SMNVEV (reference sequence). The CDR3 contains 14 residues. V dropped 5 bases and J dropped 5 bases, with 15 bases sitting between them. CDR3 sequence reads: CASSHYEGVTEAFF. The CDR3 DNA follows: TGTGCCAGCAGTCACTATGAGGGGGTAACTGAAGCTTTCTTT.

The J gene is TRBJ1-2, the V gene TRBV27; D not certain. Trimming pared 0 bases from V and 7 bases from J, leaving 6 bases between. Germline values: CDR1 MNHEY, CDR2 SMNVEV (reference sequence). The CDR3 runs 12 residues. CDR3 DNA: TGTGCCAGCAGTTTATCAGGCGGTGGCTACACCTTC. Its protein product is CASSLSGGGYTF.

The chain has TRBV2 and TRBJ1-6; TRBD1 matches at 7 bases. Looked up from germline, CDR1 is SNHLY and CDR2 is FYNNEI. After removal of 4 bases from V and 0 bases from J, the junction contained 3 bases not matched to a gene. This CDR3 comprises 16 residues. CDR3: CASSARGSSYNSPLHF. CDR3 bases: TGTGCCAGCAGTGCCAGGGGGAGCTCCTATAATTCACCCCTCCACTTT.

The rearrangement uses TRBV10-2 and TRBJ2-1; 8 bases align to TRBD1. Germline lookup yields CDR1 WSHSY and CDR2 SAAADI. J gave up 6 bases and V 2 bases, and 6 bases lay outside the gene matches. The CDR3 is 15 amino acids. The CDR3 coding sequence is TGCGCCAGCAGTGAGAACAGGGGGTACTCCAATGAGCAGTTCTTC. Translation gives CASSENRGYSNEQFF.

In DNA, the CDR3 is TGTGCCAGCAGTTATGGCAGGGGGCGAGGAAACACCATATATTTT. Its protein product is CASSYGRGRGNTIYF. The chain couples TRBV6-6 to TRBJ1-3, with 8 bases fitting TRBD1. The V gene's germline CDR1 is MNHNY and CDR2 SVGAGI (reference sequence). V shed 3 bases, J shed 4 bases, and the junction held 5 bases outside the gene matches. The CDR3 has 15 residues.

The rearrangement links TRBV30 to TRBJ1-1; TRBD1 might be the D (6 bases). The V and J ends lost 3 bases and 8 bases respectively, with 19 bases between them. CDR3 size: 14 residues. Germline CDR1 reads GTSNPN; CDR2 reads SVGIG (reference sequence). This chain's CDR3 is CAWRDPQGFVEAFF. CDR3 bases: TGTGCCTGGAGGGACCCACAGGGATTTGTAGAAGCTTTCTTT.

V is TRBV29-1 and J is TRBJ2-1; 7 nucleotides match TRBD2. The length of the CDR3 is 15 residues. Germline lookup yields CDR1 SQVTM and CDR2 ANQGSEA. V was clipped by 2 bases and J by 4 bases; unmatched bases: 8. CDR3 DNA sequence: TGCAGCGTTGAACTTCTAGCGGAGCGGTACAATGAGCAGTTCTTC. This gives the protein CSVELLAERYNEQFF.